This is a list of T cell receptor beta chains from one sample in a study of long-term antiretroviral therapy in people with HIV. Repertoires were generated with immunoSEQ multiplex PCR, while TCRdb's copy carries only in-frame clones and drops some. In the table there are about 21,000 clones, approximately 82% of which are singletons. Sequencing used unsorted PBMCs, obtained at the start of antiretroviral therapy. The receptors shown here come from a middle-aged man with HIV. The CDR3 runs from the conserved cysteine through the conserved F or W. The order of the fields is J gene, clone size, D gene, V gene, CDR3 protein, CDR3 DNA. A D gene is named only where the DNA matches it firmly. Size tells how often a clone was seen (once, few, many) or the class of an expanded clone, and some rows leave it out.

j_gene: TRBJ1-1
abundance: NA
d_gene: TRBD1
v_gene: TRBV4-3
CDR3aa: CASSRGTGGATLEAFF
CDR3nt: TGCGCCAGCAGCCGCGGGACAGGGGGGGCGACGTTGGAAGCTTTCTTT

j_gene: TRBJ2-7
abundance: NA
d_gene: NA
v_gene: TRBV2
CDR3aa: CASSASRRSYEQYF
CDR3nt: TGTGCCAGCAGTGCCTCCAGGAGGTCCTACGAGCAGTACTTC

j_gene: TRBJ2-7
abundance: NA
d_gene: TRBD1
v_gene: TRBV10-2
CDR3aa: CASRRTGFYEQYF
CDR3nt: TGCGCCAGCAGACGGACAGGGTTTTACGAGCAGTACTTC

j_gene: TRBJ1-2
abundance: NA
d_gene: NA
v_gene: TRBV7-6
CDR3aa: CASSPGPNYGYTF
CDR3nt: TGTGCCAGCAGCCCGGGACCTAACTATGGCTACACCTTC

j_gene: TRBJ2-6
abundance: NA
d_gene: NA
v_gene: TRBV19
CDR3aa: CASSPRGSGANVLTF
CDR3nt: TGTGCCAGTAGTCCCCGGGGCTCTGGGGCCAACGTCCTGACTTTC

j_gene: TRBJ1-5
abundance: NA
d_gene: NA
v_gene: TRBV6-5
CDR3aa: CASSYRASNQPQHF
CDR3nt: TGTGCCAGCAGTTACAGGGCTAGCAATCAGCCCCAGCATTTT

j_gene: TRBJ2-3
abundance: once
d_gene: NA
v_gene: TRBV5-4
CDR3aa: CAIYVRDFNTDTQYF
CDR3nt: TGTGCCATCTACGTCCGGGACTTTAACACAGATACGCAGTATTTT

j_gene: TRBJ1-5
abundance: NA
d_gene: NA
v_gene: TRBV30
CDR3aa: CAWSVVNQPQHF
CDR3nt: TGTGCCTGGAGTGTAGTCAATCAGCCCCAGCATTTT

j_gene: TRBJ1-2
abundance: NA
d_gene: TRBD1
v_gene: TRBV14
CDR3aa: CASSQDRGQGGPGYTF
CDR3nt: TGTGCCAGCAGCCAAGATCGAGGACAGGGAGGCCCTGGCTACACCTTC

j_gene: TRBJ1-2
abundance: once
d_gene: NA
v_gene: TRBV10-3
CDR3aa: CAGSGGYGYTF
CDR3nt: TGTGCCGGGTCGGGAGGCTATGGCTACACCTTC

j_gene: TRBJ1-1
abundance: NA
d_gene: TRBD1
v_gene: TRBV5-1
CDR3aa: CASRSPPGQGPDTEAFF
CDR3nt: TGCGCCAGCAGATCGCCTCCGGGACAGGGGCCCGACACTGAAGCTTTCTTT

j_gene: TRBJ2-1
abundance: few
d_gene: NA
v_gene: TRBV27
CDR3aa: CASSLTTWSEQFF
CDR3nt: TGTGCCAGCAGTTTAACGACCTGGAGTGAGCAGTTCTTC

j_gene: TRBJ2-3
abundance: once
d_gene: NA
v_gene: TRBV6-6
CDR3aa: CASSGRETDTQYF
CDR3nt: TGTGCCAGCAGTGGCCGGGAGACAGATACGCAGTATTTT

j_gene: TRBJ2-5
abundance: once
d_gene: NA
v_gene: TRBV27
CDR3aa: CASSLYPWETQYF
CDR3nt: TGTGCCAGCAGTTTATATCCGTGGGAGACCCAGTACTTC

j_gene: TRBJ2-7
abundance: NA
d_gene: NA
v_gene: TRBV6-5
CDR3aa: CASSYAGWAHSYEQYF
CDR3nt: TGTGCCAGCAGTTACGCGGGCTGGGCGCACTCCTACGAGCAGTACTTC

j_gene: TRBJ1-6
abundance: few
d_gene: TRBD1
v_gene: TRBV28
CDR3aa: CASKSGTGDSPLHF
CDR3nt: TGTGCCAGCAAATCCGGGACAGGGGATTCACCCCTCCACTTT

j_gene: TRBJ1-4
abundance: NA
d_gene: NA
v_gene: TRBV28
CDR3aa: CASSTPGIRPNEKLFF
CDR3nt: TGTGCCAGCAGTACCCCAGGGATTCGACCAAATGAAAAACTGTTTTTT

j_gene: TRBJ2-4
abundance: once
d_gene: NA
v_gene: TRBV27
CDR3aa: CASGTPQGNIQYF
CDR3nt: TGTGCCAGCGGGACTCCTCAGGGAAACATTCAGTACTTC

j_gene: TRBJ1-1
abundance: NA
d_gene: NA
v_gene: TRBV7-3
CDR3aa: CASSHTGYDTEAFF
CDR3nt: TGTGCCAGCAGCCACACAGGTTATGACACTGAAGCTTTCTTT

j_gene: TRBJ2-6
abundance: once
d_gene: NA
v_gene: TRBV6-4
CDR3aa: CASRASGANVLTF
CDR3nt: TGTGCCAGCAGAGCCTCTGGGGCCAACGTCCTGACTTTC

j_gene: TRBJ2-7
abundance: NA
d_gene: NA
v_gene: TRBV15
CDR3aa: CATSRALASEQYF
CDR3nt: TGTGCCACCAGCAGGGCACTAGCCTCCGAGCAGTACTTC

j_gene: TRBJ2-1
abundance: few
d_gene: TRBD2
v_gene: TRBV4-1
CDR3aa: CASSQDLAGAYNEQFF
CDR3nt: TGCGCCAGCAGCCAAGATCTAGCGGGGGCCTACAATGAGCAGTTCTTC

j_gene: TRBJ2-7
abundance: NA
d_gene: TRBD1
v_gene: TRBV5-1
CDR3aa: CASSPGQGSYEQYF
CDR3nt: TGCGCCAGCAGCCCCGGACAGGGAAGCTACGAGCAGTACTTC

j_gene: TRBJ1-5
abundance: NA
d_gene: NA
v_gene: TRBV19
CDR3aa: CASSPSLTVQPQHF
CDR3nt: TGTGCCAGTAGTCCCTCCTTGACAGTTCAGCCCCAGCATTTT

j_gene: TRBJ1-1
abundance: NA
d_gene: TRBD1
v_gene: TRBV29-1
CDR3aa: CSVEVRQGVEAFF
CDR3nt: TGCAGCGTTGAAGTACGACAGGGGGTTGAAGCTTTCTTT

j_gene: TRBJ1-3
abundance: NA
d_gene: NA
v_gene: TRBV5-1
CDR3aa: CASSPGQSGNTIYF
CDR3nt: TGCGCCAGCAGCCCTGGACAGTCTGGAAACACCATATATTTT

j_gene: TRBJ2-2
abundance: NA
d_gene: NA
v_gene: TRBV19
CDR3aa: CASIRRDTGELFF
CDR3nt: TGTGCCAGTATCCGACGGGACACCGGGGAGCTGTTTTTT

j_gene: TRBJ2-1
abundance: NA
d_gene: TRBD1
v_gene: TRBV6-1
CDR3aa: CASSEAYWTGGNEQFF
CDR3nt: TGTGCCAGCAGTGAAGCGTATTGGACAGGGGGCAATGAGCAGTTCTTC

j_gene: TRBJ1-3
abundance: once
d_gene: NA
v_gene: TRBV2
CDR3aa: CASSQIGSGNTIYF
CDR3nt: TGTGCCAGCAGTCAGATCGGCTCTGGAAACACCATATATTTT

j_gene: TRBJ1-3
abundance: NA
d_gene: NA
v_gene: TRBV29-1
CDR3aa: CSVVGTGNTIYF
CDR3nt: TGCAGCGTTGTTGGCACTGGAAACACCATATATTTT

j_gene: TRBJ1-5
abundance: medium-sized
d_gene: NA
v_gene: TRBV19
CDR3aa: CASSWGLSNQPQHF
CDR3nt: TGTGCCAGTAGTTGGGGACTTAGCAATCAGCCCCAGCATTTT

j_gene: TRBJ2-1
abundance: NA
d_gene: NA
v_gene: TRBV7-2
CDR3aa: CASSPNSDNEQFF
CDR3nt: TGTGCCAGCAGCCCAAACAGCGACAATGAGCAGTTCTTC

j_gene: TRBJ2-1
abundance: NA
d_gene: TRBD1
v_gene: TRBV2
CDR3aa: CASSGPGQGGSYNEQFF
CDR3nt: TGTGCCAGCAGTGGCCCGGGACAGGGTGGTTCCTACAATGAGCAGTTCTTC

j_gene: TRBJ2-3
abundance: NA
d_gene: NA
v_gene: TRBV28
CDR3aa: CASSVVPSTDTQYF
CDR3nt: TGTGCCAGCAGTGTGGTTCCTAGCACAGATACGCAGTATTTT

j_gene: TRBJ2-3
abundance: NA
d_gene: NA
v_gene: TRBV15
CDR3aa: CATSEGAGMSTDTQYF
CDR3nt: TGTGCCACCAGCGAGGGGGCGGGGATGAGCACAGATACGCAGTATTTT

j_gene: TRBJ1-2
abundance: NA
d_gene: TRBD1
v_gene: TRBV19
CDR3aa: CASSPTGDGGYTF
CDR3nt: TGTGCCAGTAGTCCCACAGGGGACGGTGGCTACACCTTC

j_gene: TRBJ1-2
abundance: NA
d_gene: NA
v_gene: TRBV10-2
CDR3aa: CASSETKTAADYGYTF
CDR3nt: TGCGCCAGCAGTGAGACCAAAACCGCAGCGGACTATGGCTACACCTTC

j_gene: TRBJ2-2
abundance: NA
d_gene: NA
v_gene: TRBV5-1
CDR3aa: CASSPSTTNTGELFF
CDR3nt: TGCGCCAGCAGCCCTTCTACCACCAACACCGGGGAGCTGTTTTTT

j_gene: TRBJ2-1
abundance: NA
d_gene: NA
v_gene: TRBV4-3
CDR3aa: CASSQDTLNPGQEQFF
CDR3nt: TGCGCCAGCAGCCAAGATACCCTAAATCCGGGACAAGAGCAGTTCTTC